The next 20 T cell receptor beta chains were all read from a single sample in a study of cytomegalovirus exposure and HLA in healthy donors. PCR was performed using 60 Vbeta and 13 Jbeta primers. TCRdb keeps only in-frame clones here, not all; method: immunoSEQ multiplex PCR. The table shows 100,000 to 150,000 clones, with about four fifths occurring only once. The material sequenced was PBMCs. Receptors originate from a young man in good health and CMV-seronegative.

The chain combines TRBV4-3 with TRBJ1-5, with 8 positions matching TRBD1. Germline lookup yields CDR1 LGHNA and CDR2 YSLEER. This CDR3 comprises 16 residues. J lost 2 bases, V lost 0 bases, and 3 bases had no gene match. The CDR3 bases are TGCGCCAGCAGCCAAGACTCGGGACAGGGCAATCAGCCCCAGCATTTT. It yields the protein CASSQDSGQGNQPQHF.

This chain joins TRBV7-6 and TRBJ2-7; 8 bases are a match to TRBD1. Trimming took 5 bases from V and 3 from J; bases not matched to a gene: 3. This CDR3 is 13 amino acids long. Germline V gene lookup returns CDR1 SGHVS and CDR2 FNYEAQ. The CDR3 is CASSPGQGYEQYF. The CDR3 DNA is TGTGCCAGCAGCCCTGGACAGGGCTACGAGCAGTACTTC.

The J gene is TRBJ1-1, the V gene TRBV2; possible D gene TRBD1, 5 bases. This CDR3 region has 13 residues. Germline V CDR1 and CDR2: SNHLY, FYNNEI. V shed 6 bases and J shed 1 base, with 9 bases lying between them. CDR3 residues: CASSGGRNTEAFF. CDR3 sequence (DNA): TGTGCCAGCAGCGGGGGACGGAACACTGAAGCTTTCTTT.

The chain recombines TRBV9 with TRBJ2-3; D is possibly TRBD1 (6 bases). The CDR3 loop spans 13 amino acids. V gave up 3 bases and J gave up 6 bases, with 11 bases separating them. The germline CDR1 and CDR2 sequences are SGDLS and YYNGEE. In DNA, the CDR3 is TGTGCCAGCAGCGGAACAGGGATCGATACGCAGTATTTT. This gives the protein CASSGTGIDTQYF.

This clone was recorded a few times. The rearrangement joins TRBV4-1 to TRBJ2-1; D perhaps matches TRBD1 (6 bases). The CDR3 loop spans 16 amino acids. The germline V gene encodes CDR1 MGHRA and CDR2 YSYEKL. V gave up 0 bases and J gave up 6 bases, with 15 bases separating them. The CDR3 sequence is CASSQDPTGLRNEQFF. The CDR3 bases are TGCGCCAGCAGCCAAGATCCCACAGGGCTCCGCAATGAGCAGTTCTTC.

The chain uses TRBV28 and TRBJ1-6; D perhaps matches TRBD1 (6 bases). This CDR3 spans 13 amino acids. Trimming stripped 3 bases from V and 14 bases from J, with 14 bases between. The germline V gene has CDR1 MDHEN and CDR2 SYDVKM. Here the CDR3 DNA reads TGTGCCAGCAGTTTTCAACCTGGGGGCACCCTCCACTTT. It is translated as CASSFQPGGTLHF.

This clone came up once. This chain joins TRBV27 and TRBJ2-5; 10 bases fit TRBD1. The CDR3 runs to 16 residues. CDR1 MNHEY and CDR2 SMNVEV come from the germline V gene (reference sequence). The J segment lost 4 bases and the V segment lost 4 bases, leaving 9 bases of the junction unmatched. CDR3 region: CASSSPGQGFGETQYF. In DNA form, the CDR3 reads TGTGCCAGCAGTTCGCCGGGACAGGGGTTCGGAGAGACCCAGTACTTC.

V gene TRBV6-5 combines with J gene TRBJ1-1; 7 bases match TRBD1. Germline trimming cut 6 bases from V and 5 bases from J; bases unmatched to any gene: 9. CDR1 is MNHEY, CDR2 SVGAGI, per germline. The CDR3 runs to 14 residues. The DNA of the CDR3 is TGTGCCAGCAGAGCGACAGGGTTGGTGACTGAAGCTTTCTTT. Residues: CASRATGLVTEAFF.

V gene TRBV11-1 combines with J gene TRBJ1-1; weak D call: TRBD1 (6 bases). Trimming stripped 1 base from V and 5 bases from J, with 14 bases between. The CDR3 spans 15 residues. CDR1 SGHAT and CDR2 FQDESV come from the germline V gene (reference sequence). This CDR3 is CASSLGRGVDTEAFF. Here the CDR3 DNA reads TGTGCCAGCAGCTTAGGCAGGGGCGTTGATACTGAAGCTTTCTTT.

The chain combines TRBV2 with TRBJ2-3; D not certain. Per germline, CDR1 SNHLY and CDR2 FYNNEI. The CDR3 covers 10 residues. V was clipped by 6 bases and J by 7 bases, with 5 bases between them. CDR3 in amino acids: CASRENTQYF. In DNA form, the CDR3 reads TGTGCCAGCAGGGAGAATACGCAGTATTTT.

V and J are TRBV19 and TRBJ2-7; TRBD1 agrees at 9 bases. CDR1 is LNHDA and CDR2 is SQIVND in the germline V gene (reference sequence). Unmatched junction bases numbered 8, after V lost 6 bases and J lost 2 bases. This CDR3 has 15 residues. This chain's CDR3 is CASRYRDRVTYEQYF. The CDR3 region has the DNA TGTGCCAGTAGATACCGGGACAGGGTAACCTACGAGCAGTACTTC.

The rearrangement joins TRBV7-9 to TRBJ2-3; a possible D gene is TRBD1 (6 bases). CDR3 length equals 14 residues. The V gene's germline CDR1 is SEHNR and CDR2 FQNEAQ (reference sequence). V was cut by 3 bases and J by 3 bases, with 10 bases left in between. This CDR3 is CASSFDRKTDTQYF. The CDR3 nucleotides read TGTGCCAGCAGCTTTGACAGGAAGACAGATACGCAGTATTTT.

This clone appeared a single time. The chain joins TRBV5-1 to TRBJ2-7; perhaps TRBD1 as D (5 bases). V lost 5 bases, J lost 0 bases, and 15 bases lay in between. Germline CDR1 is SGHRS and CDR2 is YFSETQ. This CDR3 contains 15 residues. The CDR3 reads CASSPGPSGSYEQYF. CDR3 in DNA: TGCGCCAGCAGTCCAGGGCCCTCTGGCTCCTACGAGCAGTACTTC.

The V call is TRBV6-6, the J call TRBJ1-2; 7 positions match TRBD1. Germline CDR1 is MNHNY and CDR2 is SVGAGI (reference sequence). The CDR3 has 15 residues. With 0 bases clipped from V and 6 bases from J, the junction kept 7 bases outside the gene matches. CDR3 in DNA: TGTGCCAGCAGTTACTCGATGACAGGGATTGATGGCTACACCTTC. Its protein product is CASSYSMTGIDGYTF.

The gene calls are TRBV2 and TRBJ2-4, with 8 bases identical to TRBD1. The CDR3 covers 16 residues. Germline V lookup: CDR1 SNHLY, CDR2 FYNNEI. V shed 6 bases and J 0 bases; nucleotides not matched to a gene: 7. The CDR3 coding sequence is TGTGCCAGCAGGCCCAGGGGGCCCTTAGCCAAAAACATTCAGTACTTC. This codes for CASRPRGPLAKNIQYF.

The gene calls are TRBV20-1 and TRBJ1-1; a possible D gene is TRBD1 (5 bases). Trimming removed 2 bases at V and 7 bases at J, with 8 bases between. Germline V gene data show CDR1 as DFQATT and CDR2 as SNEGSKA (reference sequence). The length of the CDR3 is 11 residues. CDR3 DNA sequence: TGCAGTGCTAGAAGTCAGGGTGAAGCTTTCTTT. Translated: CSARSQGEAFF.

This chain links TRBV21-1 with TRBJ2-5; TRBD2 was called by the table and not checked on the DNA. TRBV21-1 is reported as a pseudogene. The CDR3 spans 20 residues. CDR3: CASSKEEGLAGRKGKETQYF. For the CDR3, the DNA is TGTGCCAGCAGCAAAGAGGAGGGACTAGCGGGTAGGAAGGGGAAAGAGACCCAGTACTTC.

The gene calls are TRBV27 and TRBJ1-4; 7 nucleotides match TRBD1. V lost 6 bases, J lost 3 bases, and 13 bases stayed unmatched. Germline CDR1 is MNHEY and CDR2 is SMNVEV (reference sequence). The CDR3 sequence is 17 residues long. CDR3 in amino acids: CASSTVRDRVANEKLFF. CDR3 nucleotides: TGTGCCAGCAGCACCGTTAGAGACAGGGTGGCTAATGAAAAACTGTTTTTT.

The chain has TRBV9 and TRBJ1-4; TRBD1 matches 8 bases. The CDR3 sequence is 13 residues long. Germline CDR1 and CDR2: SGDLS and YYNGEE. J gave up 8 bases and V 4 bases, and 4 bases lay outside the gene matches. The CDR3 sequence is CASSPRTGEKLFF. For the CDR3, the DNA is TGTGCCAGCAGCCCTCGGACAGGGGAAAAACTGTTTTTT.

V usage is TRBV4-3 and J usage is TRBJ1-2; D is unclear. Trimming removed 1 base from V and 6 bases from J, with 15 bases in between. The CDR3 runs 15 residues. Germline V gene sequence: CDR1 LGHNA, CDR2 YSLEER. In DNA form, the CDR3 reads TGCGCCAGCAGCCAAGGTGTGAGGGAATCAGATGGCTACACCTTC. This gives the protein CASSQGVRESDGYTF.